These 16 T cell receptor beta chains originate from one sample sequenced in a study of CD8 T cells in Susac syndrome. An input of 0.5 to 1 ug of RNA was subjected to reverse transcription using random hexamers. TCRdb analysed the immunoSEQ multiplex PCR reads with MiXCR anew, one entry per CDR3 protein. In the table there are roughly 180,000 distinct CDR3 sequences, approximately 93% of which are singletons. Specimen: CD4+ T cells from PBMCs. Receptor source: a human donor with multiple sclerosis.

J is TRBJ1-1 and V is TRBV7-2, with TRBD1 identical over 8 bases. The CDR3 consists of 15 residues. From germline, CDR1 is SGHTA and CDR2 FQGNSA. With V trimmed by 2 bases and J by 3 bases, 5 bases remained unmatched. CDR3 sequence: CASSLHHRGDTEAFF. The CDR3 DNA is TGTGCCAGCAGCTTACACCACAGGGGGGACACTGAAGCTTTCTTT.

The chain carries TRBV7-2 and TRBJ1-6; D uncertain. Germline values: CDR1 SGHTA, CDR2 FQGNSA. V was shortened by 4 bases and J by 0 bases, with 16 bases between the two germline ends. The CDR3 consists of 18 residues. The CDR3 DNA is TGTGCCAGCAGCTCCTTTCGGGAGTACAGCTCCTATAATTCACCCCTCCACTTT. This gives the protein CASSSFREYSSYNSPLHF.

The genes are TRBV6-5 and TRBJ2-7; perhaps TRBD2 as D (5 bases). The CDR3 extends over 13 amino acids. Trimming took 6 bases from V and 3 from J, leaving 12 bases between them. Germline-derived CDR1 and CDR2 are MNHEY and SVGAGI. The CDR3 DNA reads TGTGCCAGCAGCCCCCGAGAGGGCTACGAGCAGTACTTC. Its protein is CASSPREGYEQYF.

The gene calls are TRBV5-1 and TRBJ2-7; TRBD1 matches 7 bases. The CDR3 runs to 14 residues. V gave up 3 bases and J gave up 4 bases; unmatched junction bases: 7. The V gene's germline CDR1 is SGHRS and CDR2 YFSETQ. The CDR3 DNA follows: TGCGCCAGCAGCTGGGGCCCACAGGGGTACGAGCAGTACTTC. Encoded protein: CASSWGPQGYEQYF. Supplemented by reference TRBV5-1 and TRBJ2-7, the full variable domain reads KAGVTQTPRYLIKTRGQQVTLSCSPISGHRSVSWYQQTPGQGLQFLFEYFSETQRNKGNFPGRFSGRQFSNSRSEMNVSTLELGDSALYLCASSWGPQGYEQYFGPGTRLTVT.

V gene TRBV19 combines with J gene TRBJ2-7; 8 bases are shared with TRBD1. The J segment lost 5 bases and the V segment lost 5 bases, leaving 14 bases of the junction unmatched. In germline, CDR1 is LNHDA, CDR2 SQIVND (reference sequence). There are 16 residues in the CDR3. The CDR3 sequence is CASSSTLGQGAHEQYF. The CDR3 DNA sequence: TGTGCCAGTAGTTCGACCCTTGGACAGGGAGCCCACGAGCAGTACTTC.

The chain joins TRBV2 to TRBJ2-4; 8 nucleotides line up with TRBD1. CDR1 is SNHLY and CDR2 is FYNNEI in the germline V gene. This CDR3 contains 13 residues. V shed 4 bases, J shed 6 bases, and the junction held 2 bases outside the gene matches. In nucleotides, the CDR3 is TGTGCCAGCAGTGCCCAGGGGGCAAACATTCAGTACTTC. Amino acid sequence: CASSAQGANIQYF.

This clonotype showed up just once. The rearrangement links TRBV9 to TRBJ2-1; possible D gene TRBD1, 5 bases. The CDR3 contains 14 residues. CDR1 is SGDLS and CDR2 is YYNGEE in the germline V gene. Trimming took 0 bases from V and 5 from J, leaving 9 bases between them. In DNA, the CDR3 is TGTGCCAGCAGCGTAGCAGGGCTGGACAATGAGCAGTTCTTC. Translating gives CASSVAGLDNEQFF.

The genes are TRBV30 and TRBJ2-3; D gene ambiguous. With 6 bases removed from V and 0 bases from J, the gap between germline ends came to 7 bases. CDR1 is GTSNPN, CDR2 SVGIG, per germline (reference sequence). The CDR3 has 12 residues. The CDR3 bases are TGTGCCTGTAGCCTCAGCACAGATACGCAGTATTTT. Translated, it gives CACSLSTDTQYF.

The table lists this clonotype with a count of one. CDR3: CASTPGTVLNTEAFF. The CDR3 nucleotides are TGCGCCAGCACCCCGGGAACAGTCTTAAACACTGAAGCTTTCTTT. V usage is TRBV5-1 and J usage is TRBJ1-1; D uncertain. This CDR3 is 15 amino acids long. V was pared by 6 bases and J by 2 bases, with 17 bases between. Germline loops: CDR1 SGHRS, CDR2 YFSETQ.

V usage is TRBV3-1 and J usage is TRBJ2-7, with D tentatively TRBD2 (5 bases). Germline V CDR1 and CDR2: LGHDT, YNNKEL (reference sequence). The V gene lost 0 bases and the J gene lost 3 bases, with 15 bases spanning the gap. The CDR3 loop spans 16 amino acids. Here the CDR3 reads CASSQDLQGGYYEQYF. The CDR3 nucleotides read TGTGCCAGCAGCCAAGACCTGCAAGGCGGGTACTACGAGCAGTACTTC.

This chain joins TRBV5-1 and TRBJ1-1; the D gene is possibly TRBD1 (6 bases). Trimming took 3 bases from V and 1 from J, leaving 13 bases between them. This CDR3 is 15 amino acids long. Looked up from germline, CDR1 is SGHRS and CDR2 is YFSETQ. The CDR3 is CASSWREGGNTEAFF. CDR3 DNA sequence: TGCGCCAGCAGCTGGCGCGAAGGGGGGAACACTGAAGCTTTCTTT.

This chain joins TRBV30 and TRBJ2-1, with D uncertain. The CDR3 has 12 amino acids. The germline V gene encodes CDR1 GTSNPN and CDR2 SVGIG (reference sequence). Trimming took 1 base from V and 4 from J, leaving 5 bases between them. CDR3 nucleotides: TGTGCCTGGAGTGGAGTTTACAATGAGCAGTTCTTC. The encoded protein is CAWSGVYNEQFF.

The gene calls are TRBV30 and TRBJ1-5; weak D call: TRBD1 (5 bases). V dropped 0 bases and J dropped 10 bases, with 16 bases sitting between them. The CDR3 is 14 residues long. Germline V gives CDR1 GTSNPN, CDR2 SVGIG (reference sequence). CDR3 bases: TGTGCCTGGAGTGTAACTGGGACCTCCGGTCCCCAGCATTTT. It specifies CAWSVTGTSGPQHF.

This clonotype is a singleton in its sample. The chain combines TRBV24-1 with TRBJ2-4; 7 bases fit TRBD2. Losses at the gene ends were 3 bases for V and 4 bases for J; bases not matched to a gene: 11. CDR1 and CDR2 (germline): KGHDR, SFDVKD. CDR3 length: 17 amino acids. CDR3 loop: CATSDPKIGGRKNIQYF. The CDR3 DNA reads TGTGCCACCAGTGATCCAAAAATCGGGGGGAGGAAAAACATTCAGTACTTC.

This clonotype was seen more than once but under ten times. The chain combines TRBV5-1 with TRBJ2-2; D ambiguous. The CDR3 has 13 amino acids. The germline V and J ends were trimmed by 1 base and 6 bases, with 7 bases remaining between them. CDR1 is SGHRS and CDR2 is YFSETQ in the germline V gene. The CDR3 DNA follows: TGCGCCAGCAGCTTGCAGGACCCCGGGGAGCTGTTTTTT. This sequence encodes CASSLQDPGELFF.

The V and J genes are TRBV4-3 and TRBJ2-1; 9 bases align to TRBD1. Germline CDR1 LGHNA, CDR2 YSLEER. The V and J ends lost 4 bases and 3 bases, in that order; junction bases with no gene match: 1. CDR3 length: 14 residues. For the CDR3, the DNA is TGCGCCAGCAGCCGGGACAGGGTCTACAATGAGCAGTTCTTC. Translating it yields CASSRDRVYNEQFF.